This TCR beta chain appears in the sequencing data of a study of blood T cell repertoires in COVID-19. Turning to the study itself: Specimens from acute and convalescent COVID-19 originated in the United States, Italy and Spain. T cells, B-cell-depleted T cells, or PBMCs provided the cDNA or gDNA that served as material.

Patients in Seattle were enrolled during active infection, then followed longitudinally. Original processing methods: Using reference gene primer amplification, nucleated cell counts were estimated. Clones were read by immunoSEQ multiplex PCR, and TCRdb kept only the in-frame ones, dropping some. V and J calls and clone size are copied from that table; D and trimming were computed from the DNA. This table has 150,000 to 250,000 clones, approximately 94% appearing once. CDR3 length: 14 residues. V gave up 1 base and J gave up 7 bases; unmatched junction bases: 1. Germline CDR1 reads SGHNT; CDR2 reads YYREEE (reference sequence).

V usage is TRBV5-4 and J usage is TRBJ1-6; TRBD1 agrees at 8 bases. Sequencing used peripheral blood. The source is a man aged 25 to 45 with COVID-19, enrolled during active disease. The CDR3 region is CASSLQGANSPLHF. In nucleotides, the CDR3 is TGTGCCAGCAGCTTGCAGGGGGCAAATTCACCCCTCCACTTT.